These 15 T cell receptor beta chains originate from one sample sequenced in a study of CD8+CD57+ T cells in acquired aplastic anemia. Genomic DNA provided the template from which TCR beta VDJ and CDR3 profiles were obtained. MiXCR, run by TCRdb on the reads, gives a single entry per CDR3 protein. The sample contains a few hundred thousand distinct CDR3 sequences, roughly 50% of which appear only once. Sequencing was carried out using sorted CD4+, CD8+, or CD8+CD57+ T cells (not recorded which) from PBMCs. These receptors all stem from a human donor with severe aplastic anemia or a healthy control (not recorded which).

The sample holds a few counts of this clonotype. The chain combines TRBV7-9 with TRBJ2-7; 7 nucleotides align to TRBD1. This CDR3 contains 16 residues. Unmatched junction bases numbered 10, after V lost 5 bases and J lost 0 bases. Germline CDR1 reads SEHNR; CDR2 reads FQNEAQ (reference sequence). The CDR3 region is CASSRHQGQLSYEQYF. CDR3 bases: TGTGCCAGCAGCAGACATCAGGGACAGCTCTCCTACGAGCAGTACTTC.

This clonotype was observed many times. V is TRBV20-1 and J is TRBJ2-5; TRBD1 matches at 7 bases. This CDR3 is 12 amino acids long. Per the germline V gene, CDR1 is DFQATT and CDR2 is SNEGSKA (reference sequence). Losses at the gene ends were 1 base for V and 5 bases for J; bases not matched to a gene: 1. CDR3 nucleotide sequence: TGCAGTGCTAGAGGGGGACAGGAGACCCAGTACTTC. Encoded protein: CSARGGQETQYF.

This sequence joins TRBV7-2 and TRBJ2-6; 9 bases agree with TRBD2. This CDR3 has 19 residues. Losses at the gene ends were 5 bases for V and 2 bases for J; bases not matched to a gene: 13. Germline assignment: CDR1 SGHTA and CDR2 FQGNSA. DNA for the CDR3: TGTGCCAGCAGCCACCGGCGGGAGGCGGGGGGGCCTGGGGCCAACGTCCTGACTTTC. It specifies CASSHRREAGGPGANVLTF.

This chain links TRBV7-9 with TRBJ1-1; 8 bases fit TRBD1. With V trimmed by 5 bases and J by 2 bases, 7 bases remained unmatched. Germline CDR1 SEHNR, CDR2 FQNEAQ (reference sequence). The CDR3 covers 15 residues. CDR3 sequence: CASSATDRANTEAFF. In DNA, the CDR3 is TGTGCCAGCAGCGCCACGGACAGGGCAAACACTGAAGCTTTCTTT.

The rearrangement links TRBV5-1 to TRBJ2-7; TRBD1 or TRBD2 may be the D gene (6 bases each). This CDR3 region has 19 residues. Germline values: CDR1 SGHRS, CDR2 YFSETQ. V lost 4 bases, J lost 1 base, and 27 bases lay in between. DNA for the CDR3: TGCGCCAGCAGCACCAGGACCGGCCTTATGGGGGGCCCATCCTACGAGCAGTACTTC. Its translation is CASSTRTGLMGGPSYEQYF.

This rearrangement joins TRBV7-2 to TRBJ2-3; weak D call: TRBD2 (5 bases). Trimming shortened V by 5 bases and J by 1 base, and 19 bases separated the two germline ends. Looked up from germline, CDR1 is SGHTA and CDR2 is FQGNSA. The CDR3 extends over 17 amino acids. The CDR3 DNA reads TGTGCCAGCAGCACTGGGCGGCCACCGAGGGGCACAGATACGCAGTATTTT. Translation: CASSTGRPPRGTDTQYF.

In this sample, this clonotype turned up many times. The chain is built from TRBV6-5 and TRBJ2-7, with 10 bases matching TRBD1. The CDR3 is made up of 13 amino acids. J was trimmed by 9 bases and V by 6 bases; bases with no gene match: 8. Looked up from germline, CDR1 is MNHEY and CDR2 is SVGAGI. CDR3 sequence: CASSRTGGSWQYF. The CDR3 DNA follows: TGTGCCAGCAGCCGGACAGGGGGGAGTTGGCAGTACTTC.

This chain joins TRBV24-1 and TRBJ2-3, with D perhaps matching TRBD2 (5 bases). This CDR3 is 16 amino acids long. CDR1 and CDR2 from the germline V gene are KGHDR and SFDVKD. Trimming cost V 3 bases and J 2 bases, with 14 bases left between them. CDR3 in DNA: TGTGCCACCAGTGATGTGGACTCATCCCCCACAGATACGCAGTATTTT. Its protein product is CATSDVDSSPTDTQYF.

The rearrangement links TRBV19 to TRBJ2-1; 10 bases line up with TRBD1. The CDR3 has 16 amino acids. V trimming: 6 bases; J trimming: 2 bases; junction bases outside the gene matches: 7. Germline V lookup: CDR1 LNHDA, CDR2 SQIVND (reference sequence). The CDR3 DNA reads as TGTGCCAGTAGGGCTACCGGGACAGGGGCCTACAATGAGCAGTTCTTC. Its protein is CASRATGTGAYNEQFF.

This chain joins TRBV20-1 and TRBJ2-7; 7 nucleotides agree with TRBD1. This CDR3 spans 15 amino acids. CDR1 is DFQATT and CDR2 is SNEGSKA in the germline V gene (reference sequence). V was pared by 1 base and J by 2 bases, with 8 bases of the junction left unmatched. The CDR3 sequence is CSARGPSQGAYEQYF. CDR3 DNA: TGCAGTGCTAGAGGCCCTTCGCAGGGGGCCTACGAGCAGTACTTC.

This clonotype showed up many times. The gene calls are TRBV6-5 and TRBJ1-4; possible D gene TRBD1, 5 bases. There are 14 residues in the CDR3. CDR1 is MNHEY and CDR2 is SVGAGI in the germline V gene. Trimming cost V 0 bases and J 7 bases, with 9 bases left between them. In DNA, the CDR3 is TGTGCCAGCAGTTACTCCGGGGCCGCTGAAAAACTGTTTTTT. This sequence encodes CASSYSGAAEKLFF.

This clonotype was counted ten times or more. The genes are TRBV10-1 and TRBJ1-1; the D is unclear. This CDR3 spans 14 amino acids. Trimming cost V 9 bases and J 4 bases, with 18 bases left between them. Germline lookup yields CDR1 WNHNN and CDR2 SYGVQD (reference sequence). CDR3 sequence: CARREGSEGTEAFF. CDR3 in DNA: TGCGCCAGACGAGAGGGTTCTGAAGGCACTGAAGCTTTCTTT.

The table lists this clonotype with a few counts. V usage is TRBV20-1 and J usage is TRBJ2-7; D possibly corresponds to TRBD1 (6 bases). CDR3 length: 16 residues. CDR1 is DFQATT, CDR2 SNEGSKA, per germline (reference sequence). V gave up 2 bases and J gave up 1 base, with 18 bases separating them. The DNA of the CDR3 is TGCAGTGCTAGAAGCCCGCCTGACAGGACTTCCTACGAGCAGTACTTC. Its protein product is CSARSPPDRTSYEQYF.

In this sample, this clonotype turned up a few times. The V and J genes are TRBV18 and TRBJ2-3; 9 nucleotides align to TRBD2. The ends lost 1 base at V and 2 bases at J; junction bases unmatched: 4. This CDR3 is built from 16 residues. Per the germline V gene, CDR1 is KGHSH and CDR2 is LQKENI. In DNA form, the CDR3 reads TGTGCCAGCTCACCACTTACTAGCGGGTACACAGATACGCAGTATTTT. Its translation is CASSPLTSGYTDTQYF. The variable domain in full, with the rest retrieved from reference TRBV18 and TRBJ2-3, is NAGVMQNPRHLVRRRGQEARLRCSPMKGHSHVYWYRQLPEEGLKFMVYLQKENIIDESGMPKERFSAEFPKEGPSILRIQQVVRGDSAAYFCASSPLTSGYTDTQYFGPGTRLTVL.

The rearrangement uses TRBV7-9 and TRBJ1-6; TRBD1 aligns across 11 bases. The CDR3 sequence is 18 residues long. Germline V gene lookup returns CDR1 SEHNR and CDR2 FQNEAQ (reference sequence). The junction had 12 bases not matched to a gene; V was cut back by 2 bases and J by 9 bases. CDR3 nucleotide sequence: TGTGCCAGCAGCTTAAGGGTCCCTGGGGACAGGGGGTCTTCACCCCTCCACTTT. This gives the protein CASSLRVPGDRGSSPLHF.